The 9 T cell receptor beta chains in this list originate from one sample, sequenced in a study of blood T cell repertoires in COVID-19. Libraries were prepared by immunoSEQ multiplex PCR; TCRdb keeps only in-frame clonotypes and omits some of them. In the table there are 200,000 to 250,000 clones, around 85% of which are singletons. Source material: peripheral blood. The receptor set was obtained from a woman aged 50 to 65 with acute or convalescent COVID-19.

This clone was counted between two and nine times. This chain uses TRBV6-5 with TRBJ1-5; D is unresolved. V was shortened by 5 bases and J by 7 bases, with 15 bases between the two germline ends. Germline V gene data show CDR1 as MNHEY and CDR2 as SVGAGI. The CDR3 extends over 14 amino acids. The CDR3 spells CASSNGRGHQPQHF. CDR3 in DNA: TGTGCCAGCAGTAATGGTCGAGGGCACCAGCCCCAGCATTTT.

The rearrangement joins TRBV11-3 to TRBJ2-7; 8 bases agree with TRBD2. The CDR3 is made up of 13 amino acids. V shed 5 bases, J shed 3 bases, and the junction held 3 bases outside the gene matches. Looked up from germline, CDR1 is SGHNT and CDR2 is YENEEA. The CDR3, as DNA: TGTGCCAGCAGCACGGGGGGGCTCTACGAGCAGTACTTC. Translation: CASSTGGLYEQYF.

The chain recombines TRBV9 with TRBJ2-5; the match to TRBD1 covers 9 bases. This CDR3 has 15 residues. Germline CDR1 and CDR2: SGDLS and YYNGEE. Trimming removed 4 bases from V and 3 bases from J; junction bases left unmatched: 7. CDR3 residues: CASSPGTGLKETQYF. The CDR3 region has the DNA TGTGCCAGCAGCCCCGGGACAGGGCTAAAAGAGACCCAGTACTTC.

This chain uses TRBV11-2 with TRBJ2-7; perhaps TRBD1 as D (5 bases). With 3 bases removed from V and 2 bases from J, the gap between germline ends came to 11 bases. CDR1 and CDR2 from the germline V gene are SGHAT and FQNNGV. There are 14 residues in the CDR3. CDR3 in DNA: TGTGCCAGCAGCTTTCGACAGACCGCCTACGAGCAGTACTTC. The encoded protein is CASSFRQTAYEQYF. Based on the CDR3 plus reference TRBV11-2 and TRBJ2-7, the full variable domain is EAGVAQSPRYKIIEKRQSVAFWCNPISGHATLYWYQQILGQGPKLLIQFQNNGVVDDSQLPKDRFSAERLKGVDSTLKIQPAKLEDSAVYLCASSFRQTAYEQYFGPGTRLTVT.

CDR3 in amino acids: CSAGTGNYGYTF. The CDR3 DNA reads as TGCAGCGCCGGGACAGGGAACTATGGCTACACCTTC. The chain carries TRBV29-1 and TRBJ1-2; 9 positions agree with TRBD1. The CDR3 sequence is 12 residues long. V lost 7 bases, J lost 2 bases, and 2 bases stayed unmatched. CDR1 and CDR2 (germline): SQVTM, ANQGSEA.

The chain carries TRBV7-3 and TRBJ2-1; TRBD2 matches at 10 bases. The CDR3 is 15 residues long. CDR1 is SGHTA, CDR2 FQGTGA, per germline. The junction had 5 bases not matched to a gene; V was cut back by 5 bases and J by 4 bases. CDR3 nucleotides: TGTGCCAGCAGCCCAAATAGCGGGGGGTACAATGAGCAGTTCTTC. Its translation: CASSPNSGGYNEQFF.

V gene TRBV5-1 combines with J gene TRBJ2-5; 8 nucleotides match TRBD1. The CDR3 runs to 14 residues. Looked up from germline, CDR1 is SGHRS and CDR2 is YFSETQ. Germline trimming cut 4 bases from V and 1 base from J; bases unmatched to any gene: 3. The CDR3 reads CASSPTGGQETQYF. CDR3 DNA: TGCGCCAGCAGCCCTACAGGGGGCCAAGAGACCCAGTACTTC.

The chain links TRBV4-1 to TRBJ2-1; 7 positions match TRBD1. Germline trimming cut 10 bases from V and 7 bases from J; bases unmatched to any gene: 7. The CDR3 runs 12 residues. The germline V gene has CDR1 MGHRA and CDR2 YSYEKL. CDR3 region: CATRQGTNEQFF. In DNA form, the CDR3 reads TGCGCCACTCGACAGGGAACTAATGAGCAGTTCTTC.

CDR3 coding DNA: TGTGCCAGCAGCTTGGTCTCGGCATGGCAGGTGGCGAATGAGCAGTTCTTC. Amino acids: CASSLVSAWQVANEQFF. The chain recombines TRBV5-4 with TRBJ2-1; the D is unclear. The CDR3 runs to 17 residues. V shed 0 bases and J shed 7 bases, with 20 bases lying between them. Germline CDR1 is SGHNT and CDR2 is YYREEE (reference sequence).